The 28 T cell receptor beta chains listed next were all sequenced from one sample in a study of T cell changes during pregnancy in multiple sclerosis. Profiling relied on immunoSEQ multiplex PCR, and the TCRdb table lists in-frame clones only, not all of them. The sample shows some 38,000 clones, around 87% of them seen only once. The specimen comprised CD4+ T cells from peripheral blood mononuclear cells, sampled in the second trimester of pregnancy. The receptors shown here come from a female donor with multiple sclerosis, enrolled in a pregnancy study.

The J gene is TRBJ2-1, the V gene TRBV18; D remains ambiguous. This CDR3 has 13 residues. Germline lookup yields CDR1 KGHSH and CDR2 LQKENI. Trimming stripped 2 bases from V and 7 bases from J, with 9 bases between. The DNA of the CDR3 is TGTGCCAGCTCACCAGAATCGCTAAATGAGCAGTTCTTC. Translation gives CASSPESLNEQFF.

CDR3 sequence: CASSRGLAGYEQYF. The CDR3 region has the DNA TGTGCCAGCTCACGAGGACTAGCGGGCTACGAGCAGTACTTC. The J gene is TRBJ2-7, the V gene TRBV18; 11 nucleotides agree with TRBD2. This CDR3 spans 14 amino acids. V trimming: 4 bases; J trimming: 3 bases; junction bases outside the gene matches: 2. Germline CDR1 reads KGHSH; CDR2 reads LQKENI.

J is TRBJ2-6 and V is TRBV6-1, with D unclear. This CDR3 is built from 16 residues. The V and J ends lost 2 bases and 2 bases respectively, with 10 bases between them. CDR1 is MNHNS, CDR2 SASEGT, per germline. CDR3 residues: CASSESRLTGANVLTF. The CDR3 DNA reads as TGTGCCAGCAGTGAATCCCGGTTAACTGGGGCCAACGTCCTGACTTTC.

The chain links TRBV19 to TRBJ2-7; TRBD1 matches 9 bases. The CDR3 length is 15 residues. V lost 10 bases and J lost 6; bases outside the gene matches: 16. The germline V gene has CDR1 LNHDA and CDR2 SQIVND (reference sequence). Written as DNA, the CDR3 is TGTGCCAAGATAAACGGGACAGGGTGTTCGGGCGAGCAGTACTTC. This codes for CAKINGTGCSGEQYF.

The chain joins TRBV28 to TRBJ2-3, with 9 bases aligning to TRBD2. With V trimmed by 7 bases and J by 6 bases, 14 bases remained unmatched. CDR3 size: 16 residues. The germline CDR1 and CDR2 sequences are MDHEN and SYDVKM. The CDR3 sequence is CASIPWGGRASDTQYF. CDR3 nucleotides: TGTGCCAGCATTCCCTGGGGCGGGAGGGCCTCGGATACGCAGTATTTT.

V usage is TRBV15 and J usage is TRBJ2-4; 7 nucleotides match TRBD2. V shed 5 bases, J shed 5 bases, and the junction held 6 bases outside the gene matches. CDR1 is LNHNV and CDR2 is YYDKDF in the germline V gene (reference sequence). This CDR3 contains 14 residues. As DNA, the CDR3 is TGTGCCACCAGCCTCTCCCGGGAGGAAAACATTCAGTACTTC. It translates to CATSLSREENIQYF.

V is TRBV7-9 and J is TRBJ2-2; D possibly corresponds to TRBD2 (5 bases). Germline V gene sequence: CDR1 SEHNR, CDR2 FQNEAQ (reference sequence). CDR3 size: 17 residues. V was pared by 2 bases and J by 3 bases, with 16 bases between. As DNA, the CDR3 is TGTGCCAGCAGCTTAATTGGGGTACTAGGTGACACCGGGGAGCTGTTTTTT. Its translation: CASSLIGVLGDTGELFF.

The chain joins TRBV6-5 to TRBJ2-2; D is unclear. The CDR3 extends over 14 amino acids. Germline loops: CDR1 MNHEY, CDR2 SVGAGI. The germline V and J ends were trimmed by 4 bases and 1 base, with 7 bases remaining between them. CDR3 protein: CASSLIGNTGELFF. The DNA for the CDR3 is TGTGCCAGCAGTTTAATCGGGAACACCGGGGAGCTGTTTTTT.

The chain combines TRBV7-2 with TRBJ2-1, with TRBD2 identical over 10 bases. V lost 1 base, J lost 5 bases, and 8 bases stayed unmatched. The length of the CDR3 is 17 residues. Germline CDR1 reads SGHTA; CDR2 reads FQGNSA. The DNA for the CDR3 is TGTGCCAGCAGCTTAGAGGCTAGCGGGAGTACGCACAATGAGCAGTTCTTC. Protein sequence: CASSLEASGSTHNEQFF.

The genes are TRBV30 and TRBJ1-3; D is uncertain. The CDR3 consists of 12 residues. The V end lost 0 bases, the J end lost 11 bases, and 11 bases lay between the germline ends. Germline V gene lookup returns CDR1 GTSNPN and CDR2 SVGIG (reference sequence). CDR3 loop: CAWSVALRAIYF. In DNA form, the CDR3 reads TGTGCCTGGAGTGTCGCCCTGAGGGCCATATATTTT.

CDR3 region: CASSQAGTVNTEAFF. The CDR3 DNA reads TGTGCCAGCAGCCAAGCCGGGACAGTGAACACTGAAGCTTTCTTT. The V gene is TRBV14, the J gene TRBJ1-1, with TRBD1 matching over 7 bases. Trimming took 1 base from V and 0 from J; bases not matched to a gene: 2. Germline assignment: CDR1 SGHDN and CDR2 FVKESK. The CDR3 totals 15 residues.

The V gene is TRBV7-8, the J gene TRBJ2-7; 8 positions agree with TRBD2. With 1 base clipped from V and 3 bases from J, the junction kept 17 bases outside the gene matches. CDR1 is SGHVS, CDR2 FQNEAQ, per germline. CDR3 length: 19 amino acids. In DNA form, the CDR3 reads TGTGCCAGCAGCTTAGAGTCAACAGGGCGGTTAGCGGGGATCTACGAGCAGTACTTC. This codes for CASSLESTGRLAGIYEQYF.

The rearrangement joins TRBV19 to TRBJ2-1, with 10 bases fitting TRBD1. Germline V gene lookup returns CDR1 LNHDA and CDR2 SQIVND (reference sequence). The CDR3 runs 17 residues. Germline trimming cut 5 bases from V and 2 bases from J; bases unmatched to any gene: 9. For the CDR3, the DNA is TGTGCCAGTAGTCGCGTCCGGGACAGGGGCCCCTACAATGAGCAGTTCTTC. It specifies CASSRVRDRGPYNEQFF.

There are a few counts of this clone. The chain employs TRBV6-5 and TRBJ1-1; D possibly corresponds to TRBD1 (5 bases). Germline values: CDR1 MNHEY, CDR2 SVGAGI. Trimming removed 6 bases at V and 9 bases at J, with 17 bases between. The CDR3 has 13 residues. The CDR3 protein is CASSPTLQGKAFF. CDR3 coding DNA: TGTGCCAGCAGCCCCACTCTCCAGGGTAAAGCTTTCTTT.

CDR3 residues: CATSSTTDWGGFQETQYF. The CDR3 DNA follows: TGTGCCACCAGCAGTACTACGGACTGGGGGGGCTTCCAAGAGACCCAGTACTTC. V and J are TRBV15 and TRBJ2-5, with a weak D call TRBD2 (7 bases). This CDR3 region has 18 residues. Germline assignment: CDR1 LNHNV and CDR2 YYDKDF (reference sequence). Trimming took 3 bases from V and 1 from J, leaving 21 bases between them.

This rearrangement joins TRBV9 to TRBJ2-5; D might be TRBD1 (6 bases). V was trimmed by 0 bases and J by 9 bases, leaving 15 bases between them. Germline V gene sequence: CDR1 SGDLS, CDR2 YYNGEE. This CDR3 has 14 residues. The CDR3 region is CASSVGEGEGAQYF. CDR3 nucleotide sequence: TGTGCCAGCAGCGTAGGTGAGGGGGAAGGCGCCCAGTACTTC.

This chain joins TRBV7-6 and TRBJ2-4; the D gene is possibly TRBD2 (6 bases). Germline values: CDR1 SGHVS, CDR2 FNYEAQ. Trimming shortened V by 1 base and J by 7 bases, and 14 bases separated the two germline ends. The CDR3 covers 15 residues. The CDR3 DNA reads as TGTGCCAGCAGCTTAGGCCAGGCGGGATTGAACATTCAGTACTTC. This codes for CASSLGQAGLNIQYF.

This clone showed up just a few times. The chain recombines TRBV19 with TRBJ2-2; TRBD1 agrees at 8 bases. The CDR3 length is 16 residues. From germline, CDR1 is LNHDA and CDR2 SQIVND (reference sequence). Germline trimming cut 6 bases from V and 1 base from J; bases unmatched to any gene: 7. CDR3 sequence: CASSKQGVLNTGELFF. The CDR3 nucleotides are TGTGCCAGTAGCAAACAGGGGGTGTTGAACACCGGGGAGCTGTTTTTT.

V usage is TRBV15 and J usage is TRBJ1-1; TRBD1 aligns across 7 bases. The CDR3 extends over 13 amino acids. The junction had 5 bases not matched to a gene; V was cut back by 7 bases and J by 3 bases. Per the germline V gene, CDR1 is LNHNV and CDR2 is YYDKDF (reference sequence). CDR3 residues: CATKDRHYTEAFF. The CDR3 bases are TGTGCCACCAAGGACAGGCATTACACTGAAGCTTTCTTT.

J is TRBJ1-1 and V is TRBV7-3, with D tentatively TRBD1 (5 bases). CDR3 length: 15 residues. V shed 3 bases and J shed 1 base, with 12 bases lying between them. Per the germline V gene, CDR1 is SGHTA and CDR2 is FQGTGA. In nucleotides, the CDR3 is TGTGCCAGCAGCTTTACGACAGACCCGAACACTGAAGCTTTCTTT. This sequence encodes CASSFTTDPNTEAFF. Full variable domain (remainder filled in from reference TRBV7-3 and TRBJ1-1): GAGVSQTPSNKVTEKGKYVELRCDPISGHTALYWYRQSLGQGPEFLIYFQGTGAADDSGLPNDRFFAVRPEGSVSTLKIQRTERGDSAVYLCASSFTTDPNTEAFFGQGTRLTVV.

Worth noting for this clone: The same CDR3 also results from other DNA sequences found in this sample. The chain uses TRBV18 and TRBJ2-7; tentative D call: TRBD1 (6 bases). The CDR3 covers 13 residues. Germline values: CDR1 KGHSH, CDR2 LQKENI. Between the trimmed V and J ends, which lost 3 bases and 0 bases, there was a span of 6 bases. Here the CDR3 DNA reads TGTGCCAGCTCACCGGACAGCTCCTACGAGCAGTACTTC. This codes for CASSPDSSYEQYF.

The CDR3 nucleotides read TGTGCCAGCAGCTTAGATTATTGGACCCAGTACTTC. Encoded protein: CASSLDYWTQYF. The genes are TRBV7-9 and TRBJ2-5; D is undetermined. V lost 1 base, J lost 7 bases, and 7 bases lay in between. The CDR3 loop spans 12 amino acids. The V gene's germline CDR1 is SEHNR and CDR2 FQNEAQ (reference sequence).

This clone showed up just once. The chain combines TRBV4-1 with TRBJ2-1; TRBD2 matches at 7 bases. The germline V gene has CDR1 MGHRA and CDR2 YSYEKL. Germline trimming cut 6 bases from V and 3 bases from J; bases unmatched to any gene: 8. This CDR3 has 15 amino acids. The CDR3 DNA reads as TGCGCCAGCAGGGCCACCAGCGGGGACTACAATGAGCAGTTCTTC. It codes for CASRATSGDYNEQFF.

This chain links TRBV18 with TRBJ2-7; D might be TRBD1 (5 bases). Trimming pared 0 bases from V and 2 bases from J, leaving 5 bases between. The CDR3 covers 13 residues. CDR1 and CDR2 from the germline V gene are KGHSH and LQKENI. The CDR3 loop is CASSPPGPYEQYF. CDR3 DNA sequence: TGTGCCAGCTCACCACCGGGGCCCTACGAGCAGTACTTC.

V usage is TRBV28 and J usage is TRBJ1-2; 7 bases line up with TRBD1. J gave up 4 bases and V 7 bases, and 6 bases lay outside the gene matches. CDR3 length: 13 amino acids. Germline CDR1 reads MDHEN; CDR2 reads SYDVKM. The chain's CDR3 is CASTRQGLYGYTF. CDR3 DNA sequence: TGTGCCAGCACCCGACAGGGACTCTATGGCTACACCTTC.

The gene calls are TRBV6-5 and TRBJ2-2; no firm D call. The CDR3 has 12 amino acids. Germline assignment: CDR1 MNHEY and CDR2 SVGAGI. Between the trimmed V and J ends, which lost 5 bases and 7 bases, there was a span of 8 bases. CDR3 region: CASSLPGGELFF. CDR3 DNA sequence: TGTGCCAGCAGTCTCCCAGGCGGGGAGCTGTTTTTT.

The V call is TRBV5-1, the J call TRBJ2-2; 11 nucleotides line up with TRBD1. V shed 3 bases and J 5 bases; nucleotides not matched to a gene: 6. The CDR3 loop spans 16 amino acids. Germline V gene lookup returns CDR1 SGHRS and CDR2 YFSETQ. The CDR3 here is CASSSRGTGGTGELFF. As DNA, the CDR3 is TGCGCCAGCAGCTCGCGGGGGACAGGGGGAACCGGGGAGCTGTTTTTT.

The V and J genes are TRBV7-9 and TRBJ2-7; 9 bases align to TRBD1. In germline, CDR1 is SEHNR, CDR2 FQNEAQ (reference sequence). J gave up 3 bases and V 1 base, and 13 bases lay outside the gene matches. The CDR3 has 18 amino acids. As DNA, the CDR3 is TGTGCCAGCAGCTTAGAGGTCGGGGCCGGGACAGGGTACTACGAGCAGTACTTC. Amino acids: CASSLEVGAGTGYYEQYF.